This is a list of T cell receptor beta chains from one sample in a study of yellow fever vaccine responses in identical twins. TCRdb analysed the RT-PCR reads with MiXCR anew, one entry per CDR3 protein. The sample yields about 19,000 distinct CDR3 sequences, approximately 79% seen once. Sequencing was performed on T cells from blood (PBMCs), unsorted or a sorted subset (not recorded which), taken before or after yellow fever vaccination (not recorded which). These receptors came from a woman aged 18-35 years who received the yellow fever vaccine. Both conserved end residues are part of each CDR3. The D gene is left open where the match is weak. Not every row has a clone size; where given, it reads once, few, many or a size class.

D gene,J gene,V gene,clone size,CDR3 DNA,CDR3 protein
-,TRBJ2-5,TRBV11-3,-,TGTGCCAGCAGCTTAGGCTACCAAGAGACCCAGTACTTC,CASSLGYQETQYF
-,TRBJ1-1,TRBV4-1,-,TGCGCCAGCAGCCAAGATTGGAACACTGAAGCTTTCTTT,CASSQDWNTEAFF
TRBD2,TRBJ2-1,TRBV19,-,TGTGCCAGTAGTATACAGGCGGGAGCGCGGGAGCAGTTCTTC,CASSIQAGAREQFF
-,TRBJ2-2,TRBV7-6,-,TGTGCCAGCAGCAGAATCCCCAGCGGATACACCGGGGAGCTGTTTTTT,CASSRIPSGYTGELFF
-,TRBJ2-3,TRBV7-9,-,TGTGCCAGCAGAGGGCGGACGGGGCGGGCAGATACGCAGTATTTT,CASRGRTGRADTQYF
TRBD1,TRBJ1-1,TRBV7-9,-,TGTGCCAGCAGCTTAGCGCAGGGGGGACGAGTGAACACTGAAGCTTTCTTT,CASSLAQGGRVNTEAFF
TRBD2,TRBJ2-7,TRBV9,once,TGTGCCAGCAGCGTGAGTAGCGGGAGCCTCGGCGAGCAGTACTTC,CASSVSSGSLGEQYF
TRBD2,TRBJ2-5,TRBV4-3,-,TGCGCCAGCAGCCAAGGGCGGGGGAAGACCCAGTACTTC,CASSQGRGKTQYF
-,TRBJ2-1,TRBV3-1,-,TGTGCCAGCAGCCAAAGCCAGGGTGAGCAGTTCTTC,CASSQSQGEQFF
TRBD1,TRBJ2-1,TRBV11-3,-,TGTGCCAGCAGCTTACTAGGACATGGGACAGGGGGAGGTAATGAGCAGTTCTTC,CASSLLGHGTGGGNEQFF
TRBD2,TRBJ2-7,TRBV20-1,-,TGCAGTGCTAGAGGGGGAGGGCGGGACCGCTACGAGCAGTACTTC,CSARGGGRDRYEQYF
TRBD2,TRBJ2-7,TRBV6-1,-,TGTGCCAGCAGTCGCCCCCGCCTAGCGGGCTTCGGAGAGCAGTACTTC,CASSRPRLAGFGEQYF
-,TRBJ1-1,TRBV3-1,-,TGTGCCAGCAGCCAAGAAATGCGGAACACTGAAGCTTTCTTT,CASSQEMRNTEAFF
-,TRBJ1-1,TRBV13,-,TGTGCCAGCAGTGAGGGGCCCAACGGCACTGAAGCTTTCTTT,CASSEGPNGTEAFF
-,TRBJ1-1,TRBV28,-,TGTGCCAGCAGTCCCCACCGGGCCGCGAGGGATACTGAAGCTTTCTTT,CASSPHRAARDTEAFF
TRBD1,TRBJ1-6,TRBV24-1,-,TGTGCCACTTCGACAGGGGCTTGGAATTCACCCCTCCACTTT,CATSTGAWNSPLHF
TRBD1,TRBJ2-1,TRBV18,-,TGTGCCAGCTCACCACTAGAGACCGGGACAGGGGCTGGTGAGCAGTTCTTC,CASSPLETGTGAGEQFF
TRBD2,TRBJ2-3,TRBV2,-,TGTGCCAGCAAGAGCGGGAGAGACCCAGATACGCAGTATTTT,CASKSGRDPDTQYF
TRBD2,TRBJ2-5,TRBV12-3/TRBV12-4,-,TGTGCCAGCAGTCCTTCGACTAGCGCCTGGGGAGAGACCCAGTACTTC,CASSPSTSAWGETQYF
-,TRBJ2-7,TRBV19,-,TGTGCCAGTAGTATCGATGGTGGCCGGCCCGGACAGTACTTC,CASSIDGGRPGQYF
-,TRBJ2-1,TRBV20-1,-,TGCAGTGCTAATGCCCGGAAGGGAGCCTACAATGAGCAGTTCTTC,CSANARKGAYNEQFF
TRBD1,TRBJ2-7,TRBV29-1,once,TGCAGCGTCGGACAGGGGGCCCACGAGCAGTACTTC,CSVGQGAHEQYF
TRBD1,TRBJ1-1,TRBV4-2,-,TGTGCCAGCAGCCGAGGGACAGGTGAAGCTTTCTTT,CASSRGTGEAFF
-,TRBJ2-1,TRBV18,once,TGTGCCAGCTCACAAAGAACCTTAGAACTAGCTGAGCAGTTCTTC,CASSQRTLELAEQFF
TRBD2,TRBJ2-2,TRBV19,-,TGTGCCAGTAGCCTCGGGGCGGGAGGGGATTACACCGGGGAGCTGTTTTTT,CASSLGAGGDYTGELFF
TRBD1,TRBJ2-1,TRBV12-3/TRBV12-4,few,TGTGCCAGCAGTTTGAGGGGACAGGGTACCTACAATGAGCAGTTCTTC,CASSLRGQGTYNEQFF
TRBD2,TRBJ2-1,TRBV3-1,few,TGTGCCAGCAGCCGCGGCGGGAGGAAGGTCACCTACAATGAGCAGTTCTTC,CASSRGGRKVTYNEQFF
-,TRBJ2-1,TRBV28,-,TGTGCCAGCAGTTTCCTTAATGAGCAGTTCTTC,CASSFLNEQFF
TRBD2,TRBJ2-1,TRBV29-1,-,TGCAGCGTGAGCGGGGGAAAGTACAATGAGCAGTTCTTC,CSVSGGKYNEQFF
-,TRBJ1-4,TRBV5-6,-,TGTGCCAGCAGCTTGTTTGGGGACTTAAGGGGGGAACTGTTTTTT,CASSLFGDLRGELFF
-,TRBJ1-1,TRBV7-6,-,TGTGCCAGCAGCCCCGGCGCGACAGGTGGCACTGAAGCTTTCTTT,CASSPGATGGTEAFF
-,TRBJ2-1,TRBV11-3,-,TGTGCCAGCAGCTTAGCCGCGGGCCGCCACAATGAGCAGTTCTTC,CASSLAAGRHNEQFF
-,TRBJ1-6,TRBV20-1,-,TGCAGTGCTGGAGGACAGATCAATAATTCACCCCTCCACTTT,CSAGGQINNSPLHF
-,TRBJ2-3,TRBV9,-,TGTGCCAGCAGCGTAGAGCCTGATGGGACCACAGATACGCAGTATTTT,CASSVEPDGTTDTQYF
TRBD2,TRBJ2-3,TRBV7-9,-,TGTGCCAGCAGCTTAGCGGGGGGGACAGATACGCAGTATTTT,CASSLAGGTDTQYF
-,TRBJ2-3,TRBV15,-,TGTGCCACCAGCAGAGGGACCAGCACAGATACGCAGTATTTT,CATSRGTSTDTQYF
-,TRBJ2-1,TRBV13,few,TGTGCCAGCAGGTCAGGGGTCAGCTCCTACAATGAGCAGTTCTTC,CASRSGVSSYNEQFF
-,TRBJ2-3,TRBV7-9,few,TGTGCCAGCAGCTCCGGGACTAGCACAGATACGCAGTATTTT,CASSSGTSTDTQYF
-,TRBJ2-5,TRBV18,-,TGTGCCAGCTCACCACGAGGAGAGACCCAGTACTTC,CASSPRGETQYF
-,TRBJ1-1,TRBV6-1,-,TGTGCCAGCAGCTCACAGGGCGTGAACACTGAAGCTTTCTTT,CASSSQGVNTEAFF
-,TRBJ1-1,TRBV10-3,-,TGTGCCATCAGTGTAGGGGGTGGAGAAGCTTTCTTT,CAISVGGGEAFF
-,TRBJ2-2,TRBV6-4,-,TGTGCCAGCAGTGACCAGGACACCGGGGAGCTGTTTTTT,CASSDQDTGELFF
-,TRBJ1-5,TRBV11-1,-,TGTGCCAGCAGCTTAGGGGGAGCTGATCAGCCCCAGCATTTT,CASSLGGADQPQHF
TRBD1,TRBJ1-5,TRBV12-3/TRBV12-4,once,TGTGCCAGCCCACCGGGACAGGGGGCGGAACAGCCCCAGCATTTT,CASPPGQGAEQPQHF
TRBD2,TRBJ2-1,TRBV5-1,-,TGCGCCAGCAGCTCGCCGGGAGGGGAGTTCTTC,CASSSPGGEFF
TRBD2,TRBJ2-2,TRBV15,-,TGTGCCACCAGCAGAGATCGTACTAGCGGTGACACCGGGGAGCTGTTTTTT,CATSRDRTSGDTGELFF
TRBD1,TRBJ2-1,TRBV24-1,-,TGTGCCACCAGTCCACCGGGACAGGGCAATGAGCAGTTCTTC,CATSPPGQGNEQFF
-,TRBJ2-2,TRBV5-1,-,TGCGCCAGCAGCTCCGGACAGAACACCGGGGAGCTGTTTTTT,CASSSGQNTGELFF
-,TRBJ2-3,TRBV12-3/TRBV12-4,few,TGTGCCAGCAAGGCTCGGTTCTGGGAGGCGGAAGATACGCAGTATTTT,CASKARFWEAEDTQYF
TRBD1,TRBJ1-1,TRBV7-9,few,TGTGCCAGCAGCCCCCGGACAGGGGGCGGCACTGAAGCTTTCTTT,CASSPRTGGGTEAFF
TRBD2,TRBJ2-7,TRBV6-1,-,TGTGCCAGCAGGGGGATAACTAGCGGGAGCCCATGGCAGTACTTC,CASRGITSGSPWQYF
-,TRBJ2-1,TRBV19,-,TGTGCCAGTATGGCCTACAATGAGCAGTTCTTC,CASMAYNEQFF
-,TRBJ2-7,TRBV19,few,TGTGCCAGTAGTATAGGTATAGCAACCTACGAGCAGTACTTC,CASSIGIATYEQYF
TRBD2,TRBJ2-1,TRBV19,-,TGTGCCAGTAGTATTGCGGGGGGGGCCAATGAGCAGTTCTTC,CASSIAGGANEQFF
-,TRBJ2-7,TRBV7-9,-,TGTGCCAGCAGCCCTGACGGGACGGCCTCCTACGAGCAGTACTTC,CASSPDGTASYEQYF
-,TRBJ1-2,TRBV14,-,TGTGCCAGCAGCCAAGACAGGGCGGGCTACACCTTC,CASSQDRAGYTF
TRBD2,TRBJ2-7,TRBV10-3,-,TGTGCCATCAGCGGCGGACTAGCGGGAGCCTACGAGCAGTACTTC,CAISGGLAGAYEQYF
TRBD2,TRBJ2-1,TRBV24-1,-,TGTGCCACCAGTGACCCTTTGGGACTAGCGGGAGGAATGGAACACAATGAGCAGTTCTTC,CATSDPLGLAGGMEHNEQFF
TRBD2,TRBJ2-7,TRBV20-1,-,TGCAGTGCCCCCGCTAGCGGGAGTCACGAGCAGTACTTC,CSAPASGSHEQYF